This is a list of T cell receptor beta chains from one sample in a study of blood T cell repertoires in COVID-19. Only in-frame clones appear in the TCRdb table, and some are missing; sequencing was by immunoSEQ multiplex PCR. The data show under 350,000 clones, approximately 83% seen once. Material for sequencing was PBMCs or T cells enriched from blood (not recorded which). Source of these receptors: a woman aged 40 to 50 with acute COVID-19. Both conserved end residues are part of each CDR3. The D gene is left open where the match is weak. Some rows mark clone size as missing; the rest say once, few, many or name a class of expanded clone.

V	J	D	size	CDR3	DNA
TRBV4-2	TRBJ1-4	NA	NA	CASSQDINEKLFF	TGTGCCAGCAGCCAAGATATTAATGAAAAACTGTTTTTT
TRBV6-6	TRBJ1-4	TRBD1	NA	CASNLPGQAGEKLFF	TGTGCCAGCAACTTACCGGGACAGGCGGGTGAAAAACTGTTTTTT
TRBV14	TRBJ2-3	NA	NA	CASSQDMSDTQYF	TGTGCCAGCAGCCAAGATATGTCAGATACGCAGTATTTT
TRBV18	TRBJ1-1	TRBD1	NA	CASSRDSEAFF	TGTGCCAGCTCTCGGGACAGTGAAGCTTTCTTT
TRBV4-3	TRBJ1-3	NA	NA	CASSQGRSSSIYF	TGCGCCAGCAGCCAAGGCAGAAGTTCTTCTATATATTTT
TRBV4-1	TRBJ1-1	NA	few	CASSQVDRRNTEAFF	TGCGCCAGCAGCCAGGTCGACAGAAGAAACACTGAAGCTTTCTTT
TRBV27	TRBJ1-1	NA	NA	CASSLYNYGGNTEAFF	TGTGCCAGCAGTTTATACAATTACGGGGGGAACACTGAAGCTTTCTTT
TRBV5-1	TRBJ2-7	NA	NA	CASSLDGNELDEQYF	TGCGCCAGCAGCTTGGACGGGAATGAGCTCGACGAGCAGTACTTC
TRBV7-9	TRBJ2-1	TRBD2	NA	CASSPRGAGRASYNEQFF	TGTGCCAGCAGCCCTAGGGGTGCGGGGAGGGCTTCCTACAATGAGCAGTTCTTC
TRBV6-5	TRBJ1-2	TRBD1	NA	CASRRGQANYGYTF	TGTGCCAGCAGAAGGGGGCAAGCTAACTATGGCTACACCTTC
TRBV29-1	TRBJ1-2	TRBD1	NA	CSVEARDRGGHTRGYTF	TGCAGCGTTGAAGCCCGGGACAGGGGTGGCCATACCCGGGGCTACACCTTC